This record looks at one T cell receptor beta chain sequence and its context. There is no known antigen for this receptor. No base-level quality is on record; no much larger clone is a single base apart. The sample originates from a study of blood T cell repertoires in COVID-19 (TCRdb year 2020). Describing the broader study: Collaborator samples came from the United States, Italy and Spain and covered acute and convalescent phases of COVID-19. Where available, HLA class I and class II types were taken from metadata supplied by the sample provider and were not determined by assay-based typing. The material from the prospective study consisted of cDNA or gDNA derived from T cells, B-cell-depleted T cells, or PBMCs. Sample metadata almost always included a de-identified subject ID, COVID-19 status, age in years and sex. The samples were drawn from the first 160 participants of the ongoing ImmuneRACE study and from over a thousand subjects provided by 6 global collaborators. Deeply sampled blood TCRbeta repertoires from subjects exposed to, actively infected with, or recovered from COVID-19 were included in the dataset. A freely available public database, intended as a resource for researchers studying the immune response to SARS-CoV-2, is where the repertoires were released. Beyond this particular receptor, the publication reports: Clinical and demographic metadata were provided uncurated, with the amount varying by source and participant.

The immunoSEQ Assay, a bias-controlled multiplex PCR, was used to amplify TCRbeta CDR3 regions from genomic DNA. As for the authors' bioinformatics: The number of nucleated cells in each sample was estimated from the amplification of reference gene primers within the assay. To quantify the absolute abundance of each unique TCRbeta CDR3 rearrangement, sequence reads were collapsed and filtered. Productive Simpson clonality was computed per sample as the square root of Simpson's diversity index over productive rearrangements. What TCRdb holds here is the immuneACCESS table cut down to in-frame rearrangements. Part of the clones is not present; checked against another copy, under half of the missing clones reflect an unresolved V gene, and the others are unexplained. Clone size and the V and J calls come from that table; the DNA yielded D and trimming. This sample has 200,000 to 250,000 clones in its table, and 70% to 90% of those were observed once. The ten largest clones represent around 1.3% of the sample.

In the prospective study, participants were roughly 18 to 95 years old, resided in around 25 geographic areas of the United States, and were enrolled through a virtual design. Cohort assignment in the prospective study relied on participant-reported clinical history from a screening survey and a study questionnaire. Recovered participants in ImmuneRACE Cohort 3 were defined as having two consecutive negative NP/OP PCR tests, clearance from a healthcare professional, or resolution of symptoms. Each participant in the prospective study had whole blood, serum and a nasopharyngeal or oropharyngeal swab collected by mobile phlebotomists. Over a roughly 2-month period, participants in the prospective study had the option of providing additional blood draws and questionnaires. Blood samples from the prospective study were shipped frozen or at room temperature prior to DNA extraction. The CDR3 spans 18 residues, from the cysteine through the phenylalanine. CDR3 DNA only is kept here, 54 bases in frame from base 1. Per the germline V gene, KGHSH is the CDR1 and LQKENI is the CDR2. V ends up 4 bases short and J 4 bases short, with an unmatched junction base count of 14.

Here the chain combines TRBV18 and TRBJ2-1; 9 bases in between match TRBD2. The sequenced sample was PBMCs or T cells enriched from blood (not recorded which). The sequence was collected from a young man who had recovered from COVID-19. The nucleotides read TGTGCCAGCTCACTGACGAACCTAGCGGGAAAGATTTACAATGAGCAGTTCTTC. This yields the protein CASSLTNLAGKIYNEQFF.